Shown below are 4 T cell receptor beta chains from a single sample sequenced in a study of identical twins. TCRdb re-derived calls from the 5' RACE reads in MiXCR, one entry per CDR3 protein. Of approximately 500,000 distinct CDR3 sequences in the sample, 20% to 25% were seen once. This same sample was also taken into another study, of T cells expressing NK-cell markers.

Input material: CD4+ T cells sorted from blood. Source of these receptors: a woman aged 18-29 years in good health.

The V call is TRBV10-3, the J call TRBJ2-2; 11 bases line up with TRBD2. Per germline, CDR1 ENHRY and CDR2 SYGVKD. The CDR3 length is 17 residues. V was clipped by 4 bases and J by 0 bases; unmatched bases: 4. Here the CDR3 reads CAISGLAGGPNTGELFF. CDR3 coding DNA: TGTGCCATCAGTGGCCTAGCGGGGGGACCGAACACCGGGGAGCTGTTTTTT.

This clonotype has only a few counts. This chain uses TRBV6-1 with TRBJ1-2; TRBD1 is a possible D gene (6 bases). This CDR3 is built from 15 residues. Trimming pared 6 bases from V and 2 bases from J, leaving 16 bases between. CDR1 and CDR2 from the germline V gene are MNHNS and SASEGT. CDR3 residues: CASSPNRDANYGYTF. CDR3 nucleotide sequence: TGTGCCAGCAGCCCTAACAGGGACGCGAACTATGGCTACACCTTC.

This clonotype was found a few times. This sequence joins TRBV4-1 and TRBJ2-3; D unresolved. V lost 0 bases to trimming and J lost 3 bases, with 7 bases between them. This CDR3 region has 14 residues. Germline V gene data show CDR1 as MGHRA and CDR2 as YSYEKL. The CDR3 loop reads CASSQDLATDTQYF. As DNA, the CDR3 is TGCGCCAGCAGCCAAGATCTGGCTACAGATACGCAGTATTTT.

This clonotype was found a few times. The rearrangement links TRBV7-2 to TRBJ1-1; a weak D match, TRBD1 (6 bases). There are 12 residues in the CDR3. Germline CDR1 SGHTA, CDR2 FQGNSA. V was shortened by 3 bases and J by 11 bases, with 13 bases between the two germline ends. Written as DNA, the CDR3 is TGTGCCAGCAGCTTCAAGAGGGGGTTGGCTTTCTTT. Amino acids: CASSFKRGLAFF.